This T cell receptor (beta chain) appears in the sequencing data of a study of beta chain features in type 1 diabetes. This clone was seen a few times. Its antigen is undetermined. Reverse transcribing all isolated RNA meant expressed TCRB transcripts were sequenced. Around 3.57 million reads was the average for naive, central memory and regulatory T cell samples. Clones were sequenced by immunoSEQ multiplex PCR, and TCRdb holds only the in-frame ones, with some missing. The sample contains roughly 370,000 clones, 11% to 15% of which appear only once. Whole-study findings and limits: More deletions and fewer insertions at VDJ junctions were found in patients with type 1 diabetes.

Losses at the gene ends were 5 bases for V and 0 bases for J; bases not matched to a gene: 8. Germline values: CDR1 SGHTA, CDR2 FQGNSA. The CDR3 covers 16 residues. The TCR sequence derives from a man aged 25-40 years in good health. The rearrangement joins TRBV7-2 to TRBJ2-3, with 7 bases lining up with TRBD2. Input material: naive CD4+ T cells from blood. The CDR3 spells CASSRGRGLSTDTQYF. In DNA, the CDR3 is TGTGCCAGCAGCCGGGGGAGGGGCCTGAGCACAGATACGCAGTATTTT. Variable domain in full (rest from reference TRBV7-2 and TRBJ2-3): GAGVSQSPSNKVTEKGKDVELRCDPISGHTALYWYRQSLGQGLEFLIYFQGNSAPDKSGLPSDRFSAERTGGSVSTLTIQRTQQEDSAVYLCASSRGRGLSTDTQYFGPGTRLTVL.